This T cell receptor beta chain was sequenced in a study of blood T cells in healthy people across ages. Isolating PBMCs gave at least 6 million of these cells per sample. From germline, CDR1 is SGHRS and CDR2 YFSETQ. Trimming took off 2 bases at V and 6 bases at J, with 18 bases between the two ends. The CDR3 is made up of 16 amino acids. Then a second PCR, running roughly 7 to 11 cycles, was carried out with a sample-barcoded 5' primer and a J-beta primer mix. TCRdb passed the 5' RACE reads through MiXCR, listing each CDR3 protein once. The top ten clones hold over 2% of a sample with under 2,000,000 distinct CDR3 sequences, 40% to 55% of them seen once. The study's findings and limits: Fewer expanded clones and more diversity marked long-lived versus aged donors.

In the case of this clonotype: Its target is unknown.

The V call is TRBV5-1, the J call TRBJ2-1; the D gene is possibly TRBD2 (6 bases). The sequencing input was blood. The sequence was collected from a woman aged 40 to 50 in good health. The DNA of the CDR3 is TGCGCCAGCAGCTTCGCAGATGGACCAGCGGGCAATGAGCAGTTCTTC. This codes for CASSFADGPAGNEQFF.